This section outlines one T cell receptor (beta chain) sequence together with its context. Antigen: not known. Original methodology: Filtering differed for immunoSEQ, which gave only junction sequences without quality scores. Generated by immunoSEQ multiplex PCR, the TCRdb table keeps only in-frame clones and is missing some. D and trimming were read from the DNA, whereas the V and J calls and clone size are those reported in that table. Of some 2,100,000 clones listed, approximately 94% are singletons. V lost 3 bases to trimming and J lost 2 bases, with 7 bases between them. From germline, CDR1 is SQVTM and CDR2 ANQGSEA. CDR3 length equals 12 residues. This sample was taken from a study of shared clonotypes between healthy human individuals. The study's findings and limits: All-four-donor shared clonotypes had higher generation probabilities than non-shared clonotypes did. Around 5.3% of naive CD4 clonotypes were shared across a handful of donors.

The source is a young man in good health. The chain employs TRBV29-1 and TRBJ1-1; D is unresolved. Sequenced material: naive CD4+ T cells sorted from blood. Subset denoted: CD45RA+ positively selected. The CDR3 reads CSVERSNTEAFF. The DNA for the CDR3 is TGCAGCGTTGAGCGCAGTAACACTGAAGCTTTCTTT.